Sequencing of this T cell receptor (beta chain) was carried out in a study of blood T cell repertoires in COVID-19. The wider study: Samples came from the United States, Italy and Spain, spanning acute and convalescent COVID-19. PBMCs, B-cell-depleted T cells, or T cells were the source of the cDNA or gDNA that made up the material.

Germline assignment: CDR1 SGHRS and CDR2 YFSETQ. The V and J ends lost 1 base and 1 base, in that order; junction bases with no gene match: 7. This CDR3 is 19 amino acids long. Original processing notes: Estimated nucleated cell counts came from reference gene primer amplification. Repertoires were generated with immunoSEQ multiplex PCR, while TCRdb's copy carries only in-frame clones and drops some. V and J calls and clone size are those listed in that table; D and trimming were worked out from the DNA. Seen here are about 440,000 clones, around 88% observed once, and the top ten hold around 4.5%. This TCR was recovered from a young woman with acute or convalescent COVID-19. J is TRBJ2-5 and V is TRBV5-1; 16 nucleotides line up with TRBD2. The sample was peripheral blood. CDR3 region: CASSLKPGLAGGPQETQYF. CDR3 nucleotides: TGCGCCAGCAGCTTGAAACCGGGACTAGCGGGGGGGCCCCAAGAGACCCAGTACTTC.